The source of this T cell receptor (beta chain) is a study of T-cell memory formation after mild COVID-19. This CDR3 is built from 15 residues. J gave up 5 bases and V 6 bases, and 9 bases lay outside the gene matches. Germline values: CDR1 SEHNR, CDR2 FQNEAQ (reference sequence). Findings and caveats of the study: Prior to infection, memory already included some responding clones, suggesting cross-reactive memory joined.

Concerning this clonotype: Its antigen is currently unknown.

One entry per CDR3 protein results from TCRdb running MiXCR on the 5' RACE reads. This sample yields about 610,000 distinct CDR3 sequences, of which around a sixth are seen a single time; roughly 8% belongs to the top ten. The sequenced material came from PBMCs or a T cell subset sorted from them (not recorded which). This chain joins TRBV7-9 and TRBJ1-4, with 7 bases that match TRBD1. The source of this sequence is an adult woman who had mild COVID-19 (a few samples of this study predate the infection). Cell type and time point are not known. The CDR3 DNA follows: TGTGCCAGCAGACCCAGGGGACAGCCAAATGAAAAACTGTTTTTT. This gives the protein CASRPRGQPNEKLFF. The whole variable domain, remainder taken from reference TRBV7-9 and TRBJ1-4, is DTGVSQNPRHKITKRGQNVTFRCDPISEHNRLYWYRQTLGQGPEFLTYFQNEAQLEKSRLLSDRFSAERPKGSFSTLEIQRTEQGDSAMYLCASRPRGQPNEKLFFGSGTQLSVL.